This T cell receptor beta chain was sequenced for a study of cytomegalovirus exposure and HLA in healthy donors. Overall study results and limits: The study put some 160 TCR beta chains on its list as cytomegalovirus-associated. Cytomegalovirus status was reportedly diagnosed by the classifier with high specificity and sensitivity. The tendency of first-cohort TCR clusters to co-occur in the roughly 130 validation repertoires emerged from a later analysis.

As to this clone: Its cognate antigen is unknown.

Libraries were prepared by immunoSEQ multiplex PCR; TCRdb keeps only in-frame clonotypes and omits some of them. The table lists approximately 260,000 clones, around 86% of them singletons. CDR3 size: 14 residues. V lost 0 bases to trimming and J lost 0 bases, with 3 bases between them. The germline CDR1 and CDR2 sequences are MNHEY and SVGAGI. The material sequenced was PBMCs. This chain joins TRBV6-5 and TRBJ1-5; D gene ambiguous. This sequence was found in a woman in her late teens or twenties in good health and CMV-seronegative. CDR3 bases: TGTGCCAGCAGTTACTCTTATAGCAATCAGCCCCAGCATTTT. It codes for CASSYSYSNQPQHF.